A single T cell receptor beta chain is shown here with its context. Antigen unknown. CDR3 length: 15 residues. The V end lost 6 bases, the J end lost 10 bases, and 22 bases lay between the germline ends. Germline lookup yields CDR1 MDHEN and CDR2 SYDVKM. The sample comes from a study of cytomegalovirus exposure and HLA in healthy donors. Study findings and constraints: Reports state that TCR beta sequences accurately predicted most subjects' HLA-A and HLA-B alleles. In a later analysis, productive TCRs from donors in an Asian-associated ancestry cluster reportedly carried fewer N-insertions than the cohort mean. An analysis done earlier found most TCR beta V segments productive about 87% or about 30% of the time.

60 Vbeta and 13 Jbeta primers were used in PCR. Libraries were prepared by immunoSEQ multiplex PCR; TCRdb keeps only in-frame clonotypes and omits some of them. This table has 75,000 to 80,000 clones, more than 60% appearing once. The chain uses TRBV28 and TRBJ1-5; maybe TRBD1 (6 bases). The clonotype was recovered from a man aged 35-49 years in good health and CMV-seronegative. The sample taken for sequencing was PBMCs. The CDR3 sequence is CASSQSRGWNNPQHF. The CDR3 region has the DNA TGTGCCAGCAGCCAAAGCAGGGGCTGGAATAATCCCCAGCATTTT. The entire variable domain, with the rest obtained from reference TRBV28 and TRBJ1-5, is as follows: DVKVTQSSRYLVKRTGEKVFLECVQDMDHENMFWYRQDPGLGLRLIYFSYDVKMKEKGDIPEGYSVSREKKERFSLILESASTNQTSMYLCASSQSRGWNNPQHFGDGTRLSIL.